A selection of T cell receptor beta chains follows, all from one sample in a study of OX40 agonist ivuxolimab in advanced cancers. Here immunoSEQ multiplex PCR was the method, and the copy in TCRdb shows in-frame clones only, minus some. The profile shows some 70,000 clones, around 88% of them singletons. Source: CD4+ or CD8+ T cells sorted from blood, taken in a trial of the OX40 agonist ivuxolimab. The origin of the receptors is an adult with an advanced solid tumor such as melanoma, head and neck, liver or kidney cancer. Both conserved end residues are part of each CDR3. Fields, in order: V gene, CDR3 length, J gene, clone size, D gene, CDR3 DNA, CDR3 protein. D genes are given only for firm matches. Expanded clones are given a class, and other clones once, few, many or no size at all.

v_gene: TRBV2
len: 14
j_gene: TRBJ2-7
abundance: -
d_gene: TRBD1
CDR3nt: TGTGCCAGCACCGGGACAGGGGGAACCTACGAGCAGTACTTC
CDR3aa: CASTGTGGTYEQYF

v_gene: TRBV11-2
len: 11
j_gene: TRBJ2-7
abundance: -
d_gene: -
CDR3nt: TGTGCCAGCAGTGGGCATCGGGAGCAGTACTTC
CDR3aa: CASSGHREQYF

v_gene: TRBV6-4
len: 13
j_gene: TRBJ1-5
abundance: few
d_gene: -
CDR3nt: TGTGCCAGCAGTGACGGGGGCCGTCAGCCCCAGCATTTT
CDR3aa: CASSDGGRQPQHF

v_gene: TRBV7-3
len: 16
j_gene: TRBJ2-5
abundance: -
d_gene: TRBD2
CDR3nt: TGTGCCAGCAGCTTAGGGGCTAGCGGGAGCGGAGAGACCCAGTACTTC
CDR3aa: CASSLGASGSGETQYF

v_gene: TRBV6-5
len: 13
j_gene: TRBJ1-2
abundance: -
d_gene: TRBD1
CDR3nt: TGTGCCAGCAGTCCGCCGACAGGGGTTGGCTACACCTTC
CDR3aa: CASSPPTGVGYTF

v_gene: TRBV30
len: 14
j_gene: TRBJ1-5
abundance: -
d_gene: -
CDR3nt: TGTGCCTGGACTCAAGGTCAGGGCGTTCAGCCCCAGCATTTT
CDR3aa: CAWTQGQGVQPQHF

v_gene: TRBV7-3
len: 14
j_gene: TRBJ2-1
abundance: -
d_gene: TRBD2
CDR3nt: TGTGCCAGCAGCCCGAGCGGGAGTGGTGGTGAGCAGTTCTTC
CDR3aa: CASSPSGSGGEQFF

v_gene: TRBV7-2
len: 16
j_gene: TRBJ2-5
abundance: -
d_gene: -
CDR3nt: TGTGCCAGCAGCTTAGTCTCTAGTTTGAGGTCGGAGACCCAGTACTTC
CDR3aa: CASSLVSSLRSETQYF

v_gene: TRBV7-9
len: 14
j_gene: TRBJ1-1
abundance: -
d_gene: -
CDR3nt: TGTGCCAGCAGCGGTCTGGACGCCGCCAGTGAAGCTTTCTTT
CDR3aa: CASSGLDAASEAFF

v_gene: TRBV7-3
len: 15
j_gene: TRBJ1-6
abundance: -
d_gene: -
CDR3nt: TGTGCCAGCAGCGTTAAGGGGTCCGGTAATTCACCCCTCCACTTT
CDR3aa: CASSVKGSGNSPLHF

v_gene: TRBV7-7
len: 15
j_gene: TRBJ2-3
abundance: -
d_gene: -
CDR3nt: TGTGCTAGCAGCCCAGTGGGTAGTATGGGGGATACGCAGTATTTT
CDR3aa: CASSPVGSMGDTQYF

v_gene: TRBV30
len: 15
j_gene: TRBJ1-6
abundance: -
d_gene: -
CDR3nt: TGTGCCTGGAGAGGACCGGGGCAGGCGAATTCACCCCTCCACTTT
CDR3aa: CAWRGPGQANSPLHF

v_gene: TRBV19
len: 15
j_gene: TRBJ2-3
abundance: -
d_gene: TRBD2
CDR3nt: TGTGCCAGTAGGAGGACTAGCGGGGACTCGGGTACGCAGTATTTT
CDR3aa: CASRRTSGDSGTQYF

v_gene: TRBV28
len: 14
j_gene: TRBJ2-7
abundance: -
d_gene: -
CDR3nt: TGTGCCAGTAAGACCTCCGGGACTCCCTACGAGCAGTACTTC
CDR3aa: CASKTSGTPYEQYF

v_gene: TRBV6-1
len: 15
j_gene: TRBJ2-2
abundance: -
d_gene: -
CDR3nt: TGTGCCAGCAGTGAAGAGGGGAGACGTACCGGGGAGCTGTTTTTT
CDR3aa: CASSEEGRRTGELFF

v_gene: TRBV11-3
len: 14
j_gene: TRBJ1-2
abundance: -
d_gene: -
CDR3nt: TGTGCCAGCAGCCCGGGAGGAGAAAACTATGGCTACACCTTC
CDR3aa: CASSPGGENYGYTF

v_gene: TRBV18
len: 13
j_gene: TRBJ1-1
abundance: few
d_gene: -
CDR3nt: TGTGCCAGCTCACCTCGGGAGGGCACTGAAGCTTTCTTT
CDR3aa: CASSPREGTEAFF

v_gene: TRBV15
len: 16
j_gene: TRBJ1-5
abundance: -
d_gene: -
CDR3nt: TGTGCCACCAGCAGAGAAATACAGGGCCCCAATCAGCCCCAGCATTTT
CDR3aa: CATSREIQGPNQPQHF

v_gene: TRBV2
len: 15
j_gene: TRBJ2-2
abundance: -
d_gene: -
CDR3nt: TGTGCCAGCAGTTGGGGACGGTCGGACACCGGGGAGCTGTTTTTT
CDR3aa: CASSWGRSDTGELFF

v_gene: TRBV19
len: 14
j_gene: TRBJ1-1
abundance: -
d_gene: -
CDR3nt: TGTGCCAGTAGTATACAAGGGCCCGGGTCGGGGCTTTTCTTT
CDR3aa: CASSIQGPGSGLFF

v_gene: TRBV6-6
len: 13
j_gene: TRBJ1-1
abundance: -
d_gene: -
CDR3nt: TGTGCCAGCAGGGGGGCCGGGGACACTGAAGCTTTCTTT
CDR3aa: CASRGAGDTEAFF

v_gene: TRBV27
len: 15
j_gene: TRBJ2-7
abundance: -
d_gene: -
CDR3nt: TGTGCCAGCAGTTTAAGGGGGGATCAGGCCTACGAGCAGTACTTC
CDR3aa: CASSLRGDQAYEQYF

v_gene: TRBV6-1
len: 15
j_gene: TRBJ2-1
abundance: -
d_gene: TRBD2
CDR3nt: TGTGCCAGCAGTGTCGGCGGGAGCTCCTACAATGAGCAGTTCTTC
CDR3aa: CASSVGGSSYNEQFF

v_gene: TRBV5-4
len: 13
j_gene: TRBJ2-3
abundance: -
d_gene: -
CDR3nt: TGTGCCAGCAGCTTGGAGGGCTTCGATACGCAGTATTTT
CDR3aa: CASSLEGFDTQYF

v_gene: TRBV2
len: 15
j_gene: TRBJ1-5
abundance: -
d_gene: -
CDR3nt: TGTGCCAGCAGGATGAAGGATAATAGCAATCAGCCCCAGCATTTT
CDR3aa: CASRMKDNSNQPQHF

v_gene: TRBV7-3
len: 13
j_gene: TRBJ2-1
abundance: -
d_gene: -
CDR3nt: TGTGCCAGCAGCTCGAGGGGGGGCGATGAGCAGTTCTTC
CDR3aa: CASSSRGGDEQFF

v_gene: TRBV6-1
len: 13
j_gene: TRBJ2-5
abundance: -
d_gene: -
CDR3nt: TGTGCCAGCAGTGCCAGCGGGCAAGAGACCCAGTACTTC
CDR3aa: CASSASGQETQYF

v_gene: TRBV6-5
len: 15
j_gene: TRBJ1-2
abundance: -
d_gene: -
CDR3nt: TGTGCCAGCAGTAGACAGGTGGACTTCGGCTATGGCTACACCTTC
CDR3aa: CASSRQVDFGYGYTF

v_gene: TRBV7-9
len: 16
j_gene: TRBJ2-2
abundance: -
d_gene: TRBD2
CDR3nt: TGTGCCAGCAGCCTTGCTAGCGGGGGAAACACCGGGGAGCTGTTTTTT
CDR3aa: CASSLASGGNTGELFF

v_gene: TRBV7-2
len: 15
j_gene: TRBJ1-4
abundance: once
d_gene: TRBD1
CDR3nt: TGTGCCAGCAGCTTAGGGACAGGGGGTCGTGAAAAACTGTTTTTT
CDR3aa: CASSLGTGGREKLFF

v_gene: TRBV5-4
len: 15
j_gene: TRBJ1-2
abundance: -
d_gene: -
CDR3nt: TGTGCCAGCAGCCGACCGGGGGGCGCAGTGGGCGGCTACACCTTC
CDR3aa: CASSRPGGAVGGYTF

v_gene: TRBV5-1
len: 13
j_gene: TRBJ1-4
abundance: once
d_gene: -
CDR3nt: TGCGCCAGCAGCCTTGGCGGTAATGAAAAACTGTTTTTT
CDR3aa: CASSLGGNEKLFF

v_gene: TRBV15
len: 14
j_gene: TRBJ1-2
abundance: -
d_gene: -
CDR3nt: TGTGCCACCAGCAGAGGTCAGGGGCCCTATGGCTACACCTTC
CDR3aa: CATSRGQGPYGYTF

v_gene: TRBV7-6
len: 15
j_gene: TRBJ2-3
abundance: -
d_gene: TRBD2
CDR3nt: TGTGCCAGCAGCTTACTAGCGGATTTTACAGATACGCAGTATTTT
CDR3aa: CASSLLADFTDTQYF

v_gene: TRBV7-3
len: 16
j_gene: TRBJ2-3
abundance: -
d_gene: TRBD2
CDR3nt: TGTGCCAGCAGCTCTGGACTAGCGGGGAGCACAGATACGCAGTATTTT
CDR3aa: CASSSGLAGSTDTQYF

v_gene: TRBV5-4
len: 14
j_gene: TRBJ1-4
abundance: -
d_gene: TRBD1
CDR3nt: TGTGCCAGCAGTGCAGGGGGCCTTGGGGAAAAACTGTTTTTT
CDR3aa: CASSAGGLGEKLFF

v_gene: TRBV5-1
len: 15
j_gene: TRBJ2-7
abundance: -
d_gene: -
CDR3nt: TGCGCCAGCAGCTTCTTGCCTGAAAGCTCCTACGAGCAGTACTTC
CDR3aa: CASSFLPESSYEQYF

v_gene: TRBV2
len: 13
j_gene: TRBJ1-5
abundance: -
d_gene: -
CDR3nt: TGTGCCAGCGCACGGGATGTCGGTCAGCCCCAGCATTTT
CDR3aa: CASARDVGQPQHF

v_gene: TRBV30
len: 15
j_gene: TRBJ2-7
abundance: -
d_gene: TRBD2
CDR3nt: TGTGCCTACCACCGAGGAGTAGCGGGAGTCTACGAGCAGTACTTC
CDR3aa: CAYHRGVAGVYEQYF

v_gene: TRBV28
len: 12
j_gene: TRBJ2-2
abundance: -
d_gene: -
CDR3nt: TGTGCCAGCAGTTGGAGAGTCGGGGAGCTGTTTTTT
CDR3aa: CASSWRVGELFF

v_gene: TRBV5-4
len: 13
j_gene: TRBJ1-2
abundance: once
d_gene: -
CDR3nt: TGTGCCAGCAGCTTGGTCGCGTACTATGGCTACACCTTC
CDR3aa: CASSLVAYYGYTF

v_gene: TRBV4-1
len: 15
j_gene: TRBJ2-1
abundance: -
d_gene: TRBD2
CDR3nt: TGCGCCAGCAGCTCCCGGGACCCCCGGGGGGATGAGCAGTTCTTC
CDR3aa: CASSSRDPRGDEQFF

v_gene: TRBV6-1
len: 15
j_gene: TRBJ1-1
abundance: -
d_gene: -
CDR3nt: TGTGCCAGCAGTGAAGCACAAAGGACGGCGCGGGGCCCTTTCTTT
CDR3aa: CASSEAQRTARGPFF

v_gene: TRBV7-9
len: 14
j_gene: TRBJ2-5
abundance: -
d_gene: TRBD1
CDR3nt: TGTGCCAGCAGCTTCCTACAGGGGCGAGAGACCCAGTACTTC
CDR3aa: CASSFLQGRETQYF

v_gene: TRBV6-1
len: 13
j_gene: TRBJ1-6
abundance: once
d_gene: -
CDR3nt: TGTGCCAGCAGTGAATGGGTTAATTCACCCCTCCACTTT
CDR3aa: CASSEWVNSPLHF

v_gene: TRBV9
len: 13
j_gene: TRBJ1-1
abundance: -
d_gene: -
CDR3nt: TGTGCCAGCAGCGTAGGGGATGCTACTGAAGCTTTCTTT
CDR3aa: CASSVGDATEAFF

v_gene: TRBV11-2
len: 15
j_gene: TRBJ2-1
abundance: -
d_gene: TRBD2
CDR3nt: TGTGCCAGCAGCTTATCCCTCCAACTAGCGAATGAGCAGTTCTTC
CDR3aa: CASSLSLQLANEQFF

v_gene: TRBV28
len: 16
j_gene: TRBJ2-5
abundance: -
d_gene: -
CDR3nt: TGTGCCAGCAGCTTAGGACGAGGGGGGTCCCAAGAGACCCAGTACTTC
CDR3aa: CASSLGRGGSQETQYF

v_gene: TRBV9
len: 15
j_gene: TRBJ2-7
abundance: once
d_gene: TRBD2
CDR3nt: TGTGCCAGCAGCGCAGGAACGACTAGCGAGTACGAGCAGTACTTC
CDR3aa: CASSAGTTSEYEQYF

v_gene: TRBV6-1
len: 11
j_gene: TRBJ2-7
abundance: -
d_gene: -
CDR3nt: TGTGCCAGCAGGGAAAACTACGAGCAGTACTTC
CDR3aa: CASRENYEQYF

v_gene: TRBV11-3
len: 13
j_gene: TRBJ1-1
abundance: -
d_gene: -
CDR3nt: TGTGCCAGCAGCTTAGGGACAAACACTGAAGCTTTCTTT
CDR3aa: CASSLGTNTEAFF

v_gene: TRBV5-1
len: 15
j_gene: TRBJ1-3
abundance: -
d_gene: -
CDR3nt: TGCGCCAGCAGCCTCGATGCAGGGTCTGGAAACACCATATATTTT
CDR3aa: CASSLDAGSGNTIYF